This entry is about one T cell receptor (beta chain). cDNA libraries of TCR beta carried unique molecular identifiers. Each CDR3 protein gets one entry after TCRdb re-called the PCR reads with MiXCR. Of under 200,000 distinct CDR3 sequences in the sample, over 25% were seen once. This sample is part of a study of post-analysis software for immune sequencing data. The specimen sequenced was blood. This clonotype was sampled from a girl under 18 with multiple sclerosis.

CDR3 DNA sequence: TGCGCCAGCAGTGAGTCGATTGAGATCGGGGGGCATATGAACACTGAAGCTTTCTTT. Amino acids: CASSESIEIGGHMNTEAFF. The V and J genes are TRBV10-2 and TRBJ1-1; D perhaps matches TRBD1 (6 bases). The CDR3 is 19 residues long. Trimming cost V 0 bases and J 0 bases, with 20 bases left between them. The germline V gene encodes CDR1 WSHSY and CDR2 SAAADI.